This T cell receptor beta chain was sequenced in a study of blood T cell repertoires in COVID-19. Study as a whole: Donors in the United States, Italy and Spain gave samples during acute or convalescent COVID-19.

Libraries were prepared by immunoSEQ multiplex PCR; TCRdb keeps only in-frame clonotypes and omits some of them. The table shows 350,000 to 550,000 clones, with approximately 90% occurring only once. The CDR3 contains 14 residues. The germline V gene has CDR1 MGHDK and CDR2 SYGVNS. V lost 6 bases to trimming and J lost 2 bases, with 14 bases between them. Residents of 20 to 25 US areas, aged roughly 18 to 89 years, made up the participants. Recovered Cohort 3 donors showed two negative PCRs, clearance, or symptom resolution. This clonotype was sampled from a man aged 25-45 years who had recovered from COVID-19. The source material was PBMCs or T cells enriched from blood (not recorded which). V usage is TRBV25-1 and J usage is TRBJ2-7; maybe TRBD1 (5 bases). CDR3: CASRIGRGPYEQYF. The CDR3 DNA reads TGTGCCAGCAGAATAGGTAGGGGCCCCTACGAGCAGTACTTC.